This T cell receptor (beta chain) originates from a study of T cells expressing NK-cell markers. Study details: In the group of eight sequenced donors, seven were HCMV-seropositive and one was seronegative.

CDR1 is MGHDK and CDR2 is SYGVNS in the germline V gene. CDR3 size: 17 residues. TCRdb re-analyzed the 5' RACE reads; it lists each CDR3 protein once, without DNA. Listed are roughly 3,000 distinct CDR3 sequences; roughly 33% falls within the top ten. The chain links TRBV25-1 to TRBJ2-3; the TRBD2 assignment by TCRdb is unverifiable without DNA. This clonotype was obtained from a woman in her late teens or twenties in good health. What was sequenced was blood T cells: a sorted CD56 or NKG2C T cell subset, CD4+ or CD8+ T cells, or bulk PBMC T cells (not recorded which). The CDR3 region is CASSSTQAGRSTDTQYF.